A selection of T cell receptor beta chains follows, all from one sample in a study of CD8+CD57+ T cells in acquired aplastic anemia. One entry per CDR3 protein results from TCRdb running MiXCR on the reads. This table holds about 160,000 distinct CDR3 sequences, roughly two thirds found once. The sequenced material came from sorted CD4+, CD8+, or CD8+CD57+ T cells (not recorded which) from PBMCs. These receptor sequences come from a human donor with aplastic anemia. CDR3s include the opening cysteine and the closing phenylalanine or tryptophan. The D gene is left open where the match is weak. Clone size is stated in some rows and not others, as once, few, many or a class when expanded.

TRBV10-3	NA	TRBJ2-5	TRBD1	CAISEATGMETQYF	TGTGCCATCAGTGAGGCGACAGGGATGGAGACCCAGTACTTC
TRBV9	NA	TRBJ1-1	NA	CASSVVVSATEAFF	TGTGCCAGCAGCGTAGTTGTGTCGGCCACTGAAGCTTTCTTT
TRBV7-7	few	TRBJ2-3	NA	CASSLRGTADTQYF	TGTGCTAGCAGCTTGCGGGGAACGGCAGATACGCAGTATTTT
TRBV16	once	TRBJ1-2	NA	CASSQSPRGGLYGYTF	TGTGCCAGCAGCCAATCCCCGAGGGGGGGACTCTATGGCTACACCTTC
TRBV9	NA	TRBJ1-6	TRBD1	CASNPGQVNSPLHF	TGTGCCAGCAACCCCGGACAGGTGAATTCACCCCTCCACTTT
TRBV15	few	TRBJ2-5	NA	CATSRDNSQETQYF	TGTGCCACCAGCAGAGATAACAGCCAAGAGACCCAGTACTTC
TRBV5-4	NA	TRBJ1-5	NA	CASSPLGAVQAQHF	TGTGCCAGCAGCCCCCTTGGGGCCGTCCAGGCCCAGCATTTT
TRBV25-1	NA	TRBJ2-3	NA	CASSESRGHTQYF	TGTGCCAGCAGTGAATCCCGCGGGCATACGCAGTATTTT
TRBV24-1	NA	TRBJ2-1	TRBD2	CATSDPTSRLAGGDNEQFF	TGTGCCACCAGTGATCCCACTTCCCGACTAGCGGGAGGGGACAATGAGCAGTTCTTC
TRBV7-2	NA	TRBJ2-3	NA	CASSQGNTDTQYF	TGTGCCAGCAGCCAGGGGAACACAGATACGCAGTATTTT
TRBV7-2	once	TRBJ1-1	TRBD1	CASSQRQGIGTEAFF	TGTGCCAGCAGCCAAAGACAGGGAATAGGCACTGAAGCTTTCTTT
TRBV5-1	NA	TRBJ2-7	TRBD1	CASSLDQPSGGYEQYF	TGCGCCAGCAGCTTGGACCAGCCCTCAGGGGGCTACGAGCAGTACTTC
TRBV20-1	NA	TRBJ2-7	TRBD2	CSASRTSGRSPIFYEQYF	TGCAGTGCCTCCCGGACTAGCGGGAGGTCACCCATCTTCTACGAGCAGTACTTC
TRBV29-1	NA	TRBJ2-7	NA	CSVLRDTNYEQYF	TGCAGCGTCCTCCGGGACACCAACTACGAGCAGTACTTC
TRBV7-9	NA	TRBJ1-3	NA	CASSLEGISSGNTIYF	TGTGCCAGCAGCTTAGAGGGCATTAGCTCTGGAAACACCATATATTTT
TRBV7-3	NA	TRBJ2-1	TRBD2	CASSSSSGGDEQFF	TGTGCCAGCAGCTCGTCTAGCGGGGGCGATGAGCAGTTCTTC
TRBV5-1	NA	TRBJ2-3	NA	CASSLGTLGGTDTQYF	TGCGCCAGCAGCTTGGGTACCTTGGGTGGCACAGATACGCAGTATTTT
TRBV5-1	NA	TRBJ2-3	NA	CASSGAAGDISTDTQYF	TGCGCCAGCAGCGGGGCAGCAGGGGACATCAGCACAGATACGCAGTATTTT
TRBV19	NA	TRBJ1-3	NA	CASSMGRASGNTIYF	TGTGCCAGTAGTATGGGCAGGGCCTCTGGAAACACCATATATTTT
TRBV2	NA	TRBJ2-3	NA	CASSGRDTQYF	TGTGCCAGCAGTGGCCGGGATACGCAGTATTTT
TRBV7-8	many	TRBJ2-1	TRBD2	CASSLAVSGGSSYNEQFF	TGTGCCAGCAGCTTAGCCGTGAGCGGGGGCAGCTCCTACAATGAGCAGTTCTTC
TRBV15	many	TRBJ2-7	NA	CATSLRQNSYEQYF	TGTGCCACCAGCCTCCGACAGAACTCCTACGAGCAGTACTTC
TRBV9	few	TRBJ1-4	NA	CASSGGGQTNEKLFF	TGTGCCAGCAGCGGTGGTGGGCAGACTAATGAAAAACTGTTTTTT
TRBV6-6	NA	TRBJ1-5	NA	CASSYSFPGGGNQPQHF	TGTGCCAGCAGTTACTCCTTCCCCGGGGGTGGCAATCAGCCCCAGCATTTT
TRBV19	NA	TRBJ1-1	NA	CASGTGHTTEAFF	TGTGCCAGTGGTACAGGGCATACCACTGAAGCTTTCTTT
TRBV2	NA	TRBJ1-1	TRBD1	CASSGRRGQPNTEAFF	TGTGCCAGCAGTGGCAGGAGGGGACAGCCGAACACTGAAGCTTTCTTT
TRBV7-2	NA	TRBJ2-1	NA	CASTRTFYNEQFF	TGTGCCAGCACCAGGACATTCTACAATGAGCAGTTCTTC
TRBV20-1	NA	TRBJ2-7	NA	CSALTGISYEQYF	TGCAGTGCTCTAACAGGGATTTCCTACGAGCAGTACTTC
TRBV7-7	NA	TRBJ2-2	TRBD2	CASSPSGGKTGELFF	TGTGCTAGCAGCCCCAGCGGGGGAAAAACCGGGGAGCTGTTTTTT
TRBV7-9	few	TRBJ2-3	TRBD2	CASSARTSADTQYF	TGTGCCAGCAGCGCCAGGACTAGCGCCGATACGCAGTATTTT
TRBV25-1	NA	TRBJ2-3	TRBD2	CASSATGLAGEEDTQYF	TGTGCCAGCAGTGCCACGGGACTAGCGGGGGAGGAGGATACGCAGTATTTT
TRBV19	many	TRBJ1-4	NA	CASSIGAEYNEKLFF	TGTGCCAGTAGTATCGGAGCTGAGTATAATGAAAAACTGTTTTTT
TRBV20-1	NA	TRBJ1-2	NA	CSARDPDSSYGYTF	TGCAGTGCTAGAGATCCGGATTCCTCCTATGGCTACACCTTC
TRBV2	NA	TRBJ2-7	TRBD2	CASSGSLAGLSYEQYF	TGTGCCAGCAGTGGATCTCTAGCGGGACTTTCCTACGAGCAGTACTTC
TRBV5-6	once	TRBJ2-7	TRBD2	CASSAPVGGLRSEQYF	TGTGCCAGCAGCGCCCCCGTGGGAGGGCTAAGGAGCGAGCAGTACTTC
TRBV20-1	NA	TRBJ2-5	TRBD2	CSAPLAGGETQYF	TGCAGTGCCCCCTTAGCGGGAGGGGAGACCCAGTACTTC
TRBV15	NA	TRBJ2-5	NA	CATSRDPRSDGAQYF	TGTGCCACCAGCAGAGACCCCCGGTCGGACGGGGCCCAGTACTTC
TRBV20-1	NA	TRBJ2-7	TRBD1	CSARSDRGATYEQYF	TGCAGTGCTAGGTCGGACAGGGGAGCTACCTACGAGCAGTACTTC
TRBV19	few	TRBJ2-7	TRBD1	CASSTLGQAFVEQYF	TGTGCCAGTAGCACTCTGGGACAGGCTTTCGTCGAGCAGTACTTC
TRBV20-1	NA	TRBJ1-2	NA	CSATGSSYGYTF	TGCAGTGCTACTGGCTCTAGCTATGGCTACACCTTC
TRBV15	NA	TRBJ1-5	NA	CATSSRAGNQPQHF	TGTGCCACCAGCAGCAGGGCCGGTAATCAGCCCCAGCATTTT
TRBV3-1	NA	TRBJ2-2	NA	CASSQDFRDTGELFF	TGTGCCAGCAGCCAAGATTTTCGGGACACCGGGGAGCTGTTTTTT
TRBV6-4	NA	TRBJ2-5	NA	CASTPGPDQETQYF	TGTGCCAGCACCCCAGGGCCTGACCAAGAGACCCAGTACTTC
TRBV10-3	NA	TRBJ2-5	NA	CAISARDLIQETQYF	TGTGCCATCAGTGCCCGGGACCTAATTCAGGAGACCCAGTACTTC
TRBV7-9	NA	TRBJ2-1	TRBD1	CASSYETGISSYNEQFF	TGTGCCAGCAGTTATGAGACAGGGATAAGCTCCTACAATGAGCAGTTCTTC
TRBV20-1	NA	TRBJ2-1	NA	CSARSLGTSSNEQFF	TGCAGTGCTAGGTCTCTAGGGACCAGCTCAAATGAGCAGTTCTTC
TRBV6-4	NA	TRBJ1-1	NA	CASSGGGNTEAFF	TGTGCCAGCAGTGGGGGGGGGAACACTGAAGCTTTCTTT
TRBV7-3	NA	TRBJ1-4	TRBD1	CASSGETGLNEKLFF	TGTGCCAGCAGCGGAGAGACAGGGTTAAATGAAAAACTGTTTTTT
TRBV20-1	many	TRBJ2-5	TRBD2	CSARTGGPAETQYF	TGCAGTGCTAGAACGGGGGGGCCAGCGGAGACCCAGTACTTC
TRBV24-1	NA	TRBJ2-1	NA	CATSDLLGPSGSYNEQFF	TGTGCCACCAGTGATTTGCTGGGTCCCTCGGGCTCCTACAATGAGCAGTTCTTC
TRBV5-1	NA	TRBJ2-1	TRBD2	CASSLAGTSSYNEQFF	TGCGCCAGCAGCTTGGCGGGGACTAGCTCCTACAATGAGCAGTTCTTC
TRBV15	NA	TRBJ2-4	NA	CATSVHRDSGENIQYF	TGTGCCACCAGCGTTCACCGGGACAGCGGGGAAAACATTCAGTACTTC
TRBV10-2	NA	TRBJ2-7	TRBD2	CASSESWASGGYF	TGCGCCAGCAGTGAGTCGTGGGCTAGCGGGGGGTACTTC
TRBV19	NA	TRBJ1-1	TRBD1	CASRPGQPVLSEAFF	TGTGCCAGTAGACCGGGACAGCCCGTTCTTAGTGAAGCTTTCTTT
TRBV5-1	many	TRBJ2-3	TRBD1	CASSLDSGTGVWGTDTQYF	TGCGCCAGCAGCTTGGATTCCGGGACAGGTGTTTGGGGCACAGATACGCAGTATTTT
TRBV10-3	NA	TRBJ1-1	NA	CAISESMGAAEAFF	TGTGCCATCAGTGAGTCTATGGGGGCGGCTGAAGCTTTCTTT
TRBV2	NA	TRBJ1-3	NA	CASSESVGNTIYF	TGCGCCAGCAGTGAGTCAGTTGGAAACACCATATATTTT